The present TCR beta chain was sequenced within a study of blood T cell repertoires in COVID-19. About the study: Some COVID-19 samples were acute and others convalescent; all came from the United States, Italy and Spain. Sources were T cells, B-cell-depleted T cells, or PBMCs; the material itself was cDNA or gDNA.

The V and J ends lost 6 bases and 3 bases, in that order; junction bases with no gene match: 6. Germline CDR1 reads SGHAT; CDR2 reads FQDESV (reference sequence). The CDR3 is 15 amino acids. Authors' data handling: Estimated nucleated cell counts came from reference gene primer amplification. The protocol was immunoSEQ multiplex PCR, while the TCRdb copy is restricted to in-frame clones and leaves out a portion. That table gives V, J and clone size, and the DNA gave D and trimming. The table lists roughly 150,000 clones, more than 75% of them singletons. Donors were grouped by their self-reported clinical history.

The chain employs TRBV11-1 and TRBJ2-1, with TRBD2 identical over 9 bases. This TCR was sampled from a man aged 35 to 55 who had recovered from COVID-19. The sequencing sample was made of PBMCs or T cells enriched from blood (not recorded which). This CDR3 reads CASSAGGPGYNEQFF. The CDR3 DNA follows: TGTGCCAGCAGTGCGGGGGGGCCAGGCTACAATGAGCAGTTCTTC.